This T cell receptor beta chain appears in the sequencing data of a study of T cells in Graves' hyperthyroidism and ophthalmopathy. The CDR3 length is 13 residues. V was pared by 4 bases and J by 6 bases, with 11 bases between. Germline V gene data show CDR1 as SGHRS and CDR2 as YFSETQ. TCR beta CDR3 regions were amplified from RNA transcripts. A first-round RT-PCR of the TCR CDR3 used the HTBI primer set. From the multiplex PCR reads, TCRdb called clonotypes with MiXCR, one entry per CDR3 protein. In the table there are around 600,000 distinct CDR3 sequences, around a sixth of which are singletons. This clonotype was counted many times.

This receptor was obtained from a woman aged 25-40 years with Graves' hyperthyroidism. The chain joins TRBV5-1 to TRBJ2-1; unclear D gene. Source material: blood. The CDR3 DNA follows: TGCGCCAGCAGCACCGGACCTCCCAATGAGCAGTTCTTC. Encoded protein: CASSTGPPNEQFF.